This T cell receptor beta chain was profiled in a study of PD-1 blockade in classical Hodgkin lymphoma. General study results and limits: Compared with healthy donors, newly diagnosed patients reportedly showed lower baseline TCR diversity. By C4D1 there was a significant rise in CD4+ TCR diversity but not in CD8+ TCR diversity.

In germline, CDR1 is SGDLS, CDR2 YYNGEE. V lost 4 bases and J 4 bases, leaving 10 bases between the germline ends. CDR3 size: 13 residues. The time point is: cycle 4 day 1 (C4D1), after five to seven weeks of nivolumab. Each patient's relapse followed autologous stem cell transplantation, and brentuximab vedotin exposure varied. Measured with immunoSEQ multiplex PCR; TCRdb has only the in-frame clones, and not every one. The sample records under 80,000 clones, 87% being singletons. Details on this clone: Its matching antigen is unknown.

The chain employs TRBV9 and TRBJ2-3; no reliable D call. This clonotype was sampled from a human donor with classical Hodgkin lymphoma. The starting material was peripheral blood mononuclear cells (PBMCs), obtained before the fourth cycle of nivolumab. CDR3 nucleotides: TGTGCCAGCAGCCTGGGTGCCGCAGATACGCAGTATTTT. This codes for CASSLGAADTQYF.